This TCR beta chain is drawn from a study of T cells in Graves' hyperthyroidism and ophthalmopathy (dated by TCRdb to about 2019). Regarding the research as a whole: Peripheral blood samples were taken at the time of initial diagnosis, prior to any treatment. To identify distinguishing TCR V-J signatures, a discovery cohort of around 100 patients was used, comprising 40 to 45 with Graves' ophthalmopathy and 57 with stable Graves' hyperthyroidism. The 100 discovery patients were divided at random into training and test sets in a 7:3 ratio. TCR Vbeta CDR3 sequencing of 135 peripheral blood samples (43 ophthalmopathy, 75 hyperthyroidism and roughly 17 progressor patients) is reported in the paper. An independent validation cohort of some 18 hyperthyroidism patients and 17 patients who later progressed to ophthalmopathy tested prospective prediction of ophthalmopathy. In addition, the study compared T-cell repertoires in thyroid tissue and in blood from five to seven Graves' hyperthyroidism patients. After sampling, hyperthyroidism patients received methimazole starting at 30 mg daily, and ophthalmopathy patients received high-dose intravenous methylprednisolone.

The research as a whole found: Ophthalmopathy was separated from stable hyperthyroidism by a 13 V-J signature model, with approximately 90% sensitivity and about 81% specificity obtained in cross-validation and 80%/75% obtained in testing. Most expanded thyroid clonotypes (frequency above 0.001) were also found in blood, which suggests that blood repertoires may mirror thyroid immune responses. In validation, the model predicted progression to ophthalmopathy with just under 71% sensitivity and less than 75% specificity, a median of 6.5 months before onset. No statistical method was used to set the sample size in advance, and investigators knew the group allocation.

Based on the germline V gene, the CDR1 and CDR2 sequences are SGHRS and YFSETQ. The CDR3 runs 13 residues from the cysteine to the phenylalanine. Of the read, only the CDR3 DNA is kept; its 39 bases are in frame from base 1. The sample holds a few counts of this clonotype. Its target antigen remains unknown. Compared with germline, one end of the junction differs, possibly owing to a read error. TCR beta CDR3 regions were amplified from RNA transcripts. The first round of RT-PCR for the TCR CDR3 was performed with the HTBI primer set and the Qiagen OneStep RT-PCR kit. Libraries were constructed in a second round of multiplex PCR, after which size selection and purification were carried out. Sequencing of the libraries was done on an Illumina HiSeq2000 using paired-end 100 bp reads. Per the original workflow: SOAPnuke was used to process the raw data, throwing out any read that contained adapters or uncalled bases, had a mean Phred below 15, or lacked an exact constant-primer or identifier match. COPE v1.2.5 was used to merge high-quality paired reads, and clonotypes were defined as unique nucleotide sequences. MiTCR v1.1 was used to align clonotypes to the IMGT TRBV, TRBD and TRBJ reference segments. Only V-J combinations with frequency above 0.0001, covering approximately 99% of repertoires, were analysed. The TCS score was defined as F50 (clonal expansion) divided by E x V (chaos), with BLOSUM62-based TCRdist calculated between CDR3 peptides within each V-J. Welch's t-statistics and random forest reduced several hundred V-J features to 10 to 15, which were used in a naive Bayes classifier (R e1071). Through fastp at Q25 and MiXCR, TCRdb rebuilt clones from the public reads, retaining in-frame beta chains. Each CDR3 protein gets just one entry, which takes the most common genes and DNA from the rows behind it. Clone size and V and J calls follow TCRdb, not the original study. In all, the sample holds 150,000 or so distinct CDR3 sequences, and roughly 9.4% of those were seen once. Approximately 20% of the sample comes from the top ten.

The hyperthyroidism patients were between 18 and 65 years old and newly diagnosed, with a disease duration of less than 2 months. The study excluded patients with uncontrolled infections, other autoimmune diseases, pregnancy or lactation. Diagnoses relied on clinical symptoms, serum thyroxine and TRAb, thyroid ultrasound and orbital computed tomography. For progressor patients, blood was drawn at the first diagnosis of hyperthyroidism, before any ophthalmopathy symptoms had appeared. PBMCs were isolated from about 10 ml of fresh peripheral blood by Ficoll-Paque density gradient centrifugation. Progressor patients were initially diagnosed with Graves' hyperthyroidism and developed ophthalmopathy during follow-up. Total RNA was extracted using Trizol reagent, and RNA quality was assessed on an Agilent 2100 Bioanalyzer.

This TCR was sampled from a young woman with Graves' hyperthyroidism that later progressed to Graves' ophthalmopathy. Sequencing used blood. The sequence joins TRBV5-1 to TRBJ1-4; the D region possibly corresponds to TRBD1 (6 bases align). The CDR3 corresponds to CASSSPGVEKLLF. The nucleotides read TGCGCCAGCAGCTCACCAGGGGTTGAAAAACTGCTTTTT. The entire variable domain, with the stretches around the CDR3 drawn from the reference TRBV5-1 and TRBJ1-4 proteins, is KAGVTQTPRYLIKTRGQQVTLSCSPISGHRSVSWYQQTPGQGLQFLFEYFSETQRNKGNFPGRFSGRQFSNSRSEMNVSTLELGDSALYLCASSSPGVEKLLFGSGTQLSVL.